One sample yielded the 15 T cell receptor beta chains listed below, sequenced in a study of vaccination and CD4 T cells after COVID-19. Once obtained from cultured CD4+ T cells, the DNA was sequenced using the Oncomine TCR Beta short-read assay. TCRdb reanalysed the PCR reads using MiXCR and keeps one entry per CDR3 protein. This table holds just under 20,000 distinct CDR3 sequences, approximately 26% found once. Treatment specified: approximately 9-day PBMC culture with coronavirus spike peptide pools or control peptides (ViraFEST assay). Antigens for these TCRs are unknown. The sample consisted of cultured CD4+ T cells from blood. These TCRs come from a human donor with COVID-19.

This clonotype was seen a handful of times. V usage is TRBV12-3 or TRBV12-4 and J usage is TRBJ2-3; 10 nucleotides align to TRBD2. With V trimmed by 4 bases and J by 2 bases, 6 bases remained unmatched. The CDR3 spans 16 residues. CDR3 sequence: CASSSQTSGTTDTQYF. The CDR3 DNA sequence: TGTGCCAGCAGTTCCCAAACTAGCGGGACCACAGATACGCAGTATTTT.

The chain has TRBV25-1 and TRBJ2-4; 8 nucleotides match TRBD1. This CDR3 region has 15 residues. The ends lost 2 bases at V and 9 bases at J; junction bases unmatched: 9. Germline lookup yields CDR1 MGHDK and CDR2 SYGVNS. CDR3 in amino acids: CASSEHRGDVSIQYF. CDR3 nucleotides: TGTGCCAGCAGTGAACACAGGGGGGACGTTAGCATTCAGTACTTC.

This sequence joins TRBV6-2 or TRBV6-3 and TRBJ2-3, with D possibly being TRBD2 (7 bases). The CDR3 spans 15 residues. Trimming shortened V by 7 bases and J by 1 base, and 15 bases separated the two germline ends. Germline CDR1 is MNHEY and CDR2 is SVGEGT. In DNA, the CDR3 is TGTGCCAGCACCAAGGCGGGGGCCGGCACAGATACGCAGTATTTT. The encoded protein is CASTKAGAGTDTQYF.

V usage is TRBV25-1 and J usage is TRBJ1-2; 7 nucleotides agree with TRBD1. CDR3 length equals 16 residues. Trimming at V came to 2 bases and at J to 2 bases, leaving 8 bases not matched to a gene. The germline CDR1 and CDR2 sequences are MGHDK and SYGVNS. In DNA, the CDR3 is TGTGCCAGCAGTGAAAACCCCCGGACAGGCAACTATGGCTACACCTTC. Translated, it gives CASSENPRTGNYGYTF.

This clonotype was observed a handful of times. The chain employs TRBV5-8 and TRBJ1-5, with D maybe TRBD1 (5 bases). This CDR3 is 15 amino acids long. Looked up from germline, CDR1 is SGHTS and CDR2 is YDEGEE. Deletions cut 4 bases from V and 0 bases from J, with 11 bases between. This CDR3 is CASSRGTASNQPQHF. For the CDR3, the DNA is TGTGCCAGCAGCCGTGGGACGGCTAGCAATCAGCCCCAGCATTTT. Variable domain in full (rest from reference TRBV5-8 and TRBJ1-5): EAGVTQSPTHLIKTRGQQATLRCSPISGHTSVYWYQQALGLGLQFLLWYDEGEERNRGNFPPRFSGRQFPNYSSELNVNALELEDSALYLCASSRGTASNQPQHFGDGTRLSIL.

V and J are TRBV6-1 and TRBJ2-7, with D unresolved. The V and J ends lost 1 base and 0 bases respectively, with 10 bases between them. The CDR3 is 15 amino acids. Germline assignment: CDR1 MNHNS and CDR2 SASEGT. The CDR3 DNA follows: TGTGCCAGCAGTGAAGGCAGGTTGGGCTCCTACGAGCAGTACTTC. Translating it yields CASSEGRLGSYEQYF.

The CDR3 DNA sequence: TGTGCCAGCAGTTTTTCTAGCGGGGGGGCCGGAAATGAGCAGTTCTTC. It is translated as CASSFSSGGAGNEQFF. The rearrangement links TRBV27 to TRBJ2-1, with 12 bases identical to TRBD2. CDR3 length: 16 amino acids. Losses at the gene ends were 3 bases for V and 7 bases for J; bases not matched to a gene: 7. CDR1 MNHEY and CDR2 SMNVEV come from the germline V gene (reference sequence).

The CDR3 DNA reads TGTGCCAGCCTGGGGGACAGGGACGGCTCACCCCTCCACTTT. It translates to CASLGDRDGSPLHF. The V call is TRBV6-4, the J call TRBJ1-6; 9 positions agree with TRBD1. This CDR3 is 14 amino acids long. In germline, CDR1 is MRHNA, CDR2 SNTAGT. The J segment lost 10 bases and the V segment lost 8 bases, leaving 9 bases of the junction unmatched.

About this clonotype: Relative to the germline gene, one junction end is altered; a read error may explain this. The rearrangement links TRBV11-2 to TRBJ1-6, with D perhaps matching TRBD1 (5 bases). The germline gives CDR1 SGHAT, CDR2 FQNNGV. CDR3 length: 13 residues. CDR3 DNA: TGTGCCAGCACCTCAGGGTATAATTCACCCTTCCACTTT. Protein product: CASTSGYNSPFHF.

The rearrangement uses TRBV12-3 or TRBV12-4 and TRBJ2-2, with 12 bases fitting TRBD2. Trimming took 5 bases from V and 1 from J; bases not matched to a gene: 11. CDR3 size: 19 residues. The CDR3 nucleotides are TGTGCCAGCAGTCTTGGGGCTGGACTAGCGGGGAAGAACACCGGGGAGCTGTTTTTT. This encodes CASSLGAGLAGKNTGELFF.

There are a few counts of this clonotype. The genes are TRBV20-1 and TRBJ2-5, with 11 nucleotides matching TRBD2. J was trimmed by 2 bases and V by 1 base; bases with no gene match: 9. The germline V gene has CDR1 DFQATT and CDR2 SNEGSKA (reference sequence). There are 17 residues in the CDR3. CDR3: CSARGFVAGGPQETQYF. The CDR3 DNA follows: TGCAGTGCTAGAGGCTTCGTAGCGGGGGGGCCTCAAGAGACCCAGTACTTC.

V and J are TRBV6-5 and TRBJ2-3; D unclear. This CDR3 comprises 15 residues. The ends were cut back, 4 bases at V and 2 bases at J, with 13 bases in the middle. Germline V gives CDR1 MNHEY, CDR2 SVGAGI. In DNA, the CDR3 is TGTGCCAGCAGTTCCGTAAGGGATCCCACAGATACGCAGTATTTT. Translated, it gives CASSSVRDPTDTQYF.

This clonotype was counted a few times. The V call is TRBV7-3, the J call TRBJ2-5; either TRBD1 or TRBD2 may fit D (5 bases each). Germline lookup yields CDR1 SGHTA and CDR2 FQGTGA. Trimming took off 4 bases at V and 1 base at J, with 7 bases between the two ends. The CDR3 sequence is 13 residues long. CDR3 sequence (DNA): TGTGCCAGCAGCTCGGGACCCCAAGAGACCCAGTACTTC. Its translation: CASSSGPQETQYF.

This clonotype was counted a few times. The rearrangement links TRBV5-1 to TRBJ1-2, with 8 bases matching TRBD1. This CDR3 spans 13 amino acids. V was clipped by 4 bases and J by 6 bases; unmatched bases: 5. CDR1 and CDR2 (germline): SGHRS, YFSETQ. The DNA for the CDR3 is TGCGCCAGCAGCCCGACAGGGGCGGATGGCTACACCTTC. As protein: CASSPTGADGYTF.

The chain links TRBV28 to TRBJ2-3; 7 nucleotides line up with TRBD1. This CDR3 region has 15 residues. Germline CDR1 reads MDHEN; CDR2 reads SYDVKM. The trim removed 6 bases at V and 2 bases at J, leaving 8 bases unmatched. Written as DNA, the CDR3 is TGTGCCAGCAGGCTCCGGGACAGACCCACAGATACGCAGTATTTT. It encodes CASRLRDRPTDTQYF.